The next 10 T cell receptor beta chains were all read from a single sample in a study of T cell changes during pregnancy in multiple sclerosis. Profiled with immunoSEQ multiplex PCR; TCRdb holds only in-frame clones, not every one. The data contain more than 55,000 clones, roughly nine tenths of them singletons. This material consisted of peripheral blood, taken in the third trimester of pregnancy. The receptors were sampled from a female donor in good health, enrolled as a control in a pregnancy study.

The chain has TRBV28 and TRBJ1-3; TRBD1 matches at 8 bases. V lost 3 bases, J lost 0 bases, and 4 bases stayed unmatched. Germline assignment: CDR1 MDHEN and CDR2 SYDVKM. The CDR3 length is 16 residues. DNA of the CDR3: TGTGCCAGCAGTTTCGGGACAGGTCTCTCTGGAAACACCATATATTTT. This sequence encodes CASSFGTGLSGNTIYF. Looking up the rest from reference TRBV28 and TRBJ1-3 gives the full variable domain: DVKVTQSSRYLVKRTGEKVFLECVQDMDHENMFWYRQDPGLGLRLIYFSYDVKMKEKGDIPEGYSVSREKKERFSLILESASTNQTSMYLCASSFGTGLSGNTIYFGEGSWLTVV.

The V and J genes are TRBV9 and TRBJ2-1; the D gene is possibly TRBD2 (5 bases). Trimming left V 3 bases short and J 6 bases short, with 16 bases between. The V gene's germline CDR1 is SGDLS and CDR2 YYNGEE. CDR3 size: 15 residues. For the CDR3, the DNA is TGTGCCAGCAGCGGCGGCTTGAGACTAAGCAATGAGCAGTTCTTC. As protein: CASSGGLRLSNEQFF.

The chain's CDR3 is CASSRRENYEQYF. The CDR3 DNA sequence: TGTGCCAGCAGTAGACGGGAGAACTACGAGCAGTACTTC. The chain employs TRBV6-5 and TRBJ2-7; D possibly corresponds to TRBD2 (6 bases). Germline assignment: CDR1 MNHEY and CDR2 SVGAGI. V lost 5 bases to trimming and J lost 3 bases, with 11 bases between them. The CDR3 totals 13 residues.

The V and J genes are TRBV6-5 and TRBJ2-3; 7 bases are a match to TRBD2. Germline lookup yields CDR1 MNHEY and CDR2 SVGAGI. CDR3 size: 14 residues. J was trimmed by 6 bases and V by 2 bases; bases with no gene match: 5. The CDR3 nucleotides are TGTGCCAGCAGTTACCCCGGGGGGATGGATACGCAGTATTTT. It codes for CASSYPGGMDTQYF.

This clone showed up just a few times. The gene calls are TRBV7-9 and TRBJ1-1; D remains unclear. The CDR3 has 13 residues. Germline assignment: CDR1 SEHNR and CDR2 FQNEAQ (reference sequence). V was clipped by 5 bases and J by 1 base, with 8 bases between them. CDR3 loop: CASSPTANTEAFF. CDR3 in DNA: TGTGCCAGCAGCCCAACAGCGAACACTGAAGCTTTCTTT.

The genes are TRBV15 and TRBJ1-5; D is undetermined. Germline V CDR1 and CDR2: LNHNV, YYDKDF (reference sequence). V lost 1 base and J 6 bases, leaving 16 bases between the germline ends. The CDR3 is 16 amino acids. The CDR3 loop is CATSRVAGSLSQPQHF. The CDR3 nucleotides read TGTGCCACCAGCAGAGTCGCGGGGAGCCTGTCTCAGCCCCAGCATTTT.

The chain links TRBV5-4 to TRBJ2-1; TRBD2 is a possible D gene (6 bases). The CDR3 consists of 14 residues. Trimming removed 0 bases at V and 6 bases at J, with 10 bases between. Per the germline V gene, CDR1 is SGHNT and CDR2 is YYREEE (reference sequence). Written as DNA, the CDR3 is TGTGCCAGCAGCTTGGTCGGCGGGATCAATGAGCAGTTCTTC. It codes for CASSLVGGINEQFF.

The CDR3 DNA reads TGTGCCAGCAGCTTTCAGATCATGAACACTGAAGCTTTCTTT. Translating gives CASSFQIMNTEAFF. This chain joins TRBV5-8 and TRBJ1-1; D is ambiguous. V dropped 2 bases and J dropped 0 bases, with 8 bases sitting between them. CDR3 size: 14 residues. Germline V gives CDR1 SGHTS, CDR2 YDEGEE.

This CDR3 reads CASSQFGQGTSEAFF. As DNA, the CDR3 is TGCGCCAGCAGCCAATTCGGACAGGGGACTTCAGAAGCTTTCTTT. This chain connects TRBV5-1 to TRBJ1-1; 9 nucleotides match TRBD1. Germline lookup yields CDR1 SGHRS and CDR2 YFSETQ. The CDR3 extends over 15 amino acids. V gave up 4 bases and J gave up 8 bases; unmatched junction bases: 12. Full variable domain (remainder filled in from reference TRBV5-1 and TRBJ1-1): KAGVTQTPRYLIKTRGQQVTLSCSPISGHRSVSWYQQTPGQGLQFLFEYFSETQRNKGNFPGRFSGRQFSNSRSEMNVSTLELGDSALYLCASSQFGQGTSEAFFGQGTRLTVV.

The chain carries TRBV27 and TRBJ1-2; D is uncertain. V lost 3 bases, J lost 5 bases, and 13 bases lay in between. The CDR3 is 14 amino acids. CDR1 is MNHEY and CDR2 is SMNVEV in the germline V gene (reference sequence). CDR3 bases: TGTGCCAGCAGTTTGTCCCGTAACTATTATGGCTACACCTTC. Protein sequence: CASSLSRNYYGYTF.